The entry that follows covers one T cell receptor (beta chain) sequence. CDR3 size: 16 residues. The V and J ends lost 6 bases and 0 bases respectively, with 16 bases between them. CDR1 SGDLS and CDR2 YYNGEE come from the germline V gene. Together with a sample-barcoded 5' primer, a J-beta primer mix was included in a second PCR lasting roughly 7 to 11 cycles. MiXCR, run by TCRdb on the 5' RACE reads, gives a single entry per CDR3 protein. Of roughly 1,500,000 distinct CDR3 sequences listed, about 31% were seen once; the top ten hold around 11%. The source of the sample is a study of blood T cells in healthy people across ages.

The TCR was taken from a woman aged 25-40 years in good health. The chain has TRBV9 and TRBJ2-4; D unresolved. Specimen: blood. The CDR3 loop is CASKDRYKLAKNIQYF. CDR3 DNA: TGTGCCAGCAAGGACCGGTACAAGTTAGCCAAAAACATTCAGTACTTC.